The clone carrying this T cell receptor beta chain came up many times. The entry originates in a study of blood T cell repertoires in COVID-19. CDR1 SGHNT and CDR2 YENEEA come from the germline V gene. The CDR3 is 15 amino acids. The ends lost 4 bases at V and 2 bases at J; junction bases unmatched: 4. Libraries were prepared by immunoSEQ multiplex PCR; TCRdb keeps only in-frame clonotypes and omits some of them. The repertoire holds about 300,000 clones, with roughly 90% as singletons. Input material: peripheral blood. The TCR was taken from a man aged 18 to 30 who had recovered from COVID-19. The rearrangement joins TRBV11-3 to TRBJ2-1; TRBD1 matches at 8 bases. The CDR3 is CASSWGQEPYNEQFF. The CDR3 coding sequence is TGTGCCAGCAGCTGGGGACAGGAGCCCTACAATGAGCAGTTCTTC.